Described below is a single T cell receptor (beta chain) sequence and its context. Its target antigen remains unknown. Base qualities are not recorded, but no much larger clone differs from it by a single base. This sample stems from a study of blood T cells in healthy people across ages (dated by TCRdb to the mid-2010s). For the wider study: Template switching captured roughly one uniquely barcoded TCR beta cDNA molecule per two T cells in model experiments. Donors were grouped into four age groups: young (average 16 years), middle-aged (approximately 41), aged (approximately 67) and long-lived (approximately 75). Using the same blood draw, the study looked at two additional independent replicas of 1 million unique cDNA reads for two donors, one aged 18 to 30 and the other aged 80 or older. Donors of different ages were randomly distributed across sequencing lanes to avoid experimental bias. The study measured age-related changes in TCR beta repertoire diversity using deep sequencing normalized with unique cDNA molecular identifiers. Paper-wide results and their limitations: Observed TCR beta diversity per million T cells fell roughly linearly with age, and a significant reduction was already apparent by age roughly 40. Since profiling was done on bulk unsorted PBMCs, naive and antigen-experienced compartments could not be conclusively compared. Total diversity estimates from one million sequenced T cells were considered lower bounds and underestimates. The CMV infection status of donors was not known, potentially confounding age-related changes in expanded clonotypes. The percentage of naive T cells measured by flow cytometry correlated strongly with observed TCR beta diversity. Compared with the aged group, more naive CD4+ T cells, fewer expanded clones and increased TCR diversity were shown by the long-lived group, suggesting age selection.

Donors were 40 or so systemically healthy Caucasian individuals from Russia aged roughly 6 to 90 years. Ten milliliters of peripheral blood were drawn from each donor into EDTA-treated Vacutainer tubes. Ficoll-Paque density-gradient centrifugation was used to isolate PBMCs, with at least 6.5 million per sample. Total RNA, at least 6 micrograms per sample, was extracted from PBMCs with Trizol reagent. The percentages of naive CD45RAhigh/CD27high T cells were determined by flow cytometry on a PBMC aliquot from every donor. The library was made by 5' RACE. The sequencer was an Illumina HiSeq 2500. A second PCR of roughly 7 to 11 cycles was performed with a sample-barcoded 5' primer and a J-beta primer mix. A template-switch 5' adaptor carrying 12 random nucleotides introduced a unique molecular identifier onto each TCR beta cDNA molecule. Each sample yielded at least 2.5 million CDR3-containing paired-end reads. First-strand cDNA was synthesized from all RNA with the Mint cDNA synthesis kit, primed by a TRBC-specific oligonucleotide. Following uracil-DNA glycosylase treatment, a first 18-cycle PCR with universal primers M1SS and BC2_uni_R was performed on all cDNA. As for how the authors treated the data: Normalization of each sample was performed by random selection of 1 million high-quality reads, each carrying a distinct molecular identifier. Reads sharing molecular identifiers were discarded rather than binned into consensus sequences. MiTCR, run with a Q25 quality threshold and the strictest error-elimination algorithm, handled CDR3 identification, clonotype clustering and error correction. Lower-bound total TCR beta diversity was estimated with a nonparametric unseen species model using Euler transformation. TCRdb trimmed public reads at Q25 via fastp, called clones via MiXCR and kept in-frame beta chains. Duplicate CDR3 protein sequences are folded into a single record with the most common DNA and genes. For this entry, the V and J calls and clone size follow TCRdb and not the study's own pipeline. Within this sample are approximately 810,000 distinct CDR3 sequences, with about 36% of them counted one time only. Clones ranked in the top ten supply about an eighth of the sample.

V and J are trimmed by 1 base and 2 bases, and the gene matches miss 9 bases of the junction. Inclusive of the bounding cysteine and phenylalanine, the CDR3 is 16 residues long. CDR3 DNA only is kept here, 48 bases in frame from base 1. CDR1 and CDR2, per the germline V gene (reference sequence), are DFQATT and SNEGSKA. The sequence is built from TRBV20-1 and TRBJ2-3; TRBD2 fits 7 bases in the junction. This clonotype was sampled from a man younger than 35 in good health. Sample: blood. CDR3 loop: CSARARRGIYTDTQYF. The nucleotides read TGCAGTGCTAGAGCCCGGCGGGGGATCTACACAGATACGCAGTATTTT.